The 14 T cell receptor beta chains below come from one sample, sequenced in a study of blood T cell repertoires in COVID-19. Using immunoSEQ multiplex PCR, the repertoire was profiled, and TCRdb retains in-frame clones only, with some absent. The sample has approximately 40,000 clones, less than 95% seen once. The sequencing input was peripheral blood. These receptors came from a human donor in a cohort sampled during active COVID-19.

The V call is TRBV27, the J call TRBJ2-7; the match to TRBD1 covers 8 bases. CDR1 is MNHEY and CDR2 is SMNVEV in the germline V gene (reference sequence). V lost 2 bases to trimming and J lost 0 bases; unmatched junction nucleotides: 6. The CDR3 runs to 16 residues. CDR3 in DNA: TGTGCCAGCAGTTTACGCCGGACAGGGAGCTCCTACGAGCAGTACTTC. Protein product: CASSLRRTGSSYEQYF.

This clone came up a few times. CDR3 DNA: TGTGCCACACGACTAGCGGGTAACAATGAGCAGTTCTTC. Translation gives CATRLAGNNEQFF. V gene TRBV10-3 combines with J gene TRBJ2-1, with TRBD2 identical over 10 bases. The V gene end was trimmed by 10 bases and the J gene end by 5 bases; junction bases not matched to a gene: 5. Germline CDR1 ENHRY, CDR2 SYGVKD. The CDR3 extends over 13 amino acids.

The chain recombines TRBV5-1 with TRBJ1-2; D is ambiguous. V was shortened by 0 bases and J by 1 base, with 10 bases between the two germline ends. This CDR3 spans 15 amino acids. Germline V CDR1 and CDR2: SGHRS, YFSETQ. The CDR3 nucleotides read TGCGCCAGCAGCTTGGTCTTCAGGCGTAACTATGGCTACACCTTC. Amino acids: CASSLVFRRNYGYTF.

This chain links TRBV6-5 with TRBJ1-1; D might be TRBD1 (6 bases). The V and J ends lost 7 bases and 11 bases respectively, with 11 bases between them. The CDR3 loop spans 10 amino acids. Germline lookup yields CDR1 MNHEY and CDR2 SVGAGI. CDR3 protein: CASKQGYAFF. The CDR3, as DNA: TGTGCCAGCAAACAGGGCTATGCTTTCTTT.

The rearrangement joins TRBV7-2 to TRBJ2-7, with 7 bases fitting TRBD2. This CDR3 is built from 14 residues. The V segment lost 2 bases and the J segment 6 bases; nucleotides outside the gene matches: 7. Germline V CDR1 and CDR2: SGHTA, FQGNSA. The CDR3 sequence: CASSLRSGKPEQYF. The CDR3 coding sequence is TGTGCCAGCAGCTTACGAAGCGGGAAACCCGAGCAGTACTTC.

The V gene is TRBV3-1 (or the pseudogene TRBV3-2), the J gene TRBJ2-3; 9 nucleotides align to TRBD2. After removal of 5 bases from V and 11 bases from J, the junction contained 5 bases not matched to a gene. CDR3 length: 12 amino acids. Germline V gives CDR1 LGHDT, CDR2 YNNKEL (reference sequence). The CDR3 sequence is CASSSSGSGQYF. CDR3 nucleotides: TGTGCCAGCAGCAGTAGCGGGAGTGGGCAGTATTTT.

The rearrangement joins TRBV9 to TRBJ1-1, with a weak D call TRBD1 (5 bases). CDR3 length: 15 residues. Trimming took off 4 bases at V and 2 bases at J, with 15 bases between the two ends. CDR1 is SGDLS and CDR2 is YYNGEE in the germline V gene. The CDR3 nucleotides are TGTGCCAGCAGCAAACAAGACAGAGGAAACACTGAAGCTTTCTTT. It specifies CASSKQDRGNTEAFF.

The chain couples TRBV19 to TRBJ2-1, with TRBD2 identical over 7 bases. This CDR3 region has 14 residues. The V and J ends lost 2 bases and 6 bases, in that order; junction bases with no gene match: 4. Per the germline V gene, CDR1 is LNHDA and CDR2 is SQIVND (reference sequence). The CDR3 sequence: CASSIRGGVNEQFF. As DNA, the CDR3 is TGTGCCAGTAGTATAAGGGGAGGGGTCAATGAGCAGTTCTTC.

This chain links TRBV6-2 or TRBV6-3 with TRBJ2-7; D is perhaps TRBD2 (5 bases). Germline values: CDR1 MNHEY, CDR2 SVGEGT. This CDR3 spans 15 amino acids. V lost 6 bases to trimming and J lost 2 bases, with 17 bases between them. CDR3 sequence: CASSPLGRGTYEQYF. For the CDR3, the DNA is TGTGCCAGCAGCCCACTAGGTCGCGGAACCTACGAGCAGTACTTC.

This chain joins TRBV6-6 and TRBJ1-3; 7 bases map to TRBD1. Germline V lookup: CDR1 MNHNY, CDR2 SVGAGI (reference sequence). V shed 6 bases, J shed 5 bases, and the junction held 7 bases outside the gene matches. The CDR3 runs to 14 residues. The DNA for the CDR3 is TGTGCCAGCAGGCCACCGGGACAGCGAAACACCATATATTTT. This codes for CASRPPGQRNTIYF.

The chain uses TRBV5-4 and TRBJ2-7; D gene unclear. The CDR3 totals 14 residues. Germline V CDR1 and CDR2: SGHNT, YYREEE (reference sequence). With 4 bases removed from V and 6 bases from J, the gap between germline ends came to 17 bases. The CDR3 region is CASSVLSPPGEQYF. CDR3 DNA sequence: TGTGCCAGCAGCGTACTTAGCCCACCCGGCGAGCAGTACTTC.

The rearrangement links TRBV7-2 to TRBJ2-2; TRBD1 might be the D (5 bases). The V gene lost 4 bases and the J gene lost 6 bases, with 18 bases spanning the gap. The CDR3 covers 16 residues. In germline, CDR1 is SGHTA, CDR2 FQGNSA. The CDR3 region has the DNA TGTGCCAGCAGCTCCCAGGGCCCCCAATACGCCGGGGAGCTGTTTTTT. Its translation is CASSSQGPQYAGELFF.

Turning to this clone: Different DNA sequences within this sample yield the same CDR3. V is TRBV5-4 and J is TRBJ2-3; 7 bases fit TRBD2. The CDR3 has 12 residues. The V gene's germline CDR1 is SGHNT and CDR2 YYREEE (reference sequence). With 3 bases clipped from V and 5 bases from J, the junction kept 0 bases outside the gene matches. CDR3 sequence (DNA): TGTGCCAGCAGCTCGGGGGGAGATACGCAGTATTTT. Protein: CASSSGGDTQYF. The whole variable domain, filled in from reference TRBV5-4 and TRBJ2-3, reads ETGVTQSPTHLIKTRGQQVTLRCSSQSGHNTVSWYQQALGQGPQFIFQYYREEENGRGNFPPRFSGLQFPNYSSELNVNALELDDSALYLCASSSGGDTQYFGPGTRLTVL.

The rearrangement joins TRBV28 to TRBJ1-2; 9 bases are shared with TRBD1. The CDR3 consists of 14 residues. Germline V lookup: CDR1 MDHEN, CDR2 SYDVKM. V shed 4 bases, J shed 4 bases, and the junction held 4 bases outside the gene matches. The CDR3 region has the DNA TGTGCCAGCAGTTACCTGACAGGGGGCTATGGCTACACCTTC. Translating it yields CASSYLTGGYGYTF.